This T cell receptor (beta chain) was documented in a study of blood T cells in healthy people across ages. Germline V lookup: CDR1 DFQATT, CDR2 SNEGSKA (reference sequence). The CDR3 totals 13 residues. Primers used in a second PCR of about 6 to 11 cycles were a sample-barcoded 5' primer and a J-beta primer mix. A template-switch adaptor that had 12 random nucleotides put a tag on each cDNA molecule. TCRdb ran MiXCR on the 5' RACE reads and lists one entry per CDR3 protein. The data contain about 1.8 million distinct CDR3 sequences, 49% of them singletons. The people who gave samples were healthy Caucasians from Russia, aged roughly 6 to 90.

The source of this sequence is a woman in her thirties or forties in good health. The sample was blood. This rearrangement joins TRBV20-1 to TRBJ2-7, with 8 bases identical to TRBD2. The DNA end is a closer match to TRBJ2-5, so the J assignment may be wrong. Here the CDR3 reads CSAVLRGGETQYF. As DNA, the CDR3 is TGCAGTGCTGTCTTGCGCGGGGGGGAGACCCAGTACTTC.